This paragraph covers one TCR beta chain sequence. Data came from immunoSEQ multiplex PCR; TCRdb stores just in-frame clones and leaves some out. The sample has some 170,000 clones, roughly nine tenths seen once. The data are from a study of T cell responses to AZD1222 COVID-19 vaccine. The CDR3 contains 14 residues. V was clipped by 11 bases and J by 2 bases; unmatched bases: 6. Germline V CDR1 and CDR2: ENHRY, SYGVKD. The J gene is TRBJ1-5, the V gene TRBV10-3; TRBD1 matches 10 bases. Sequencing used peripheral blood, obtained on day 0 of AZD1222 vaccination. The receptor was isolated from an adult in good health. The CDR3 is CASTGTGGNQPQHF. The CDR3, as DNA: TGTGCCTCCACCGGGACAGGGGGCAATCAGCCCCAGCATTTT.